This TCR beta chain came from a study of blood T cell repertoires in COVID-19. Study background: The United States, Italy and Spain supplied acute and convalescent COVID-19 samples. T cells, B-cell-depleted T cells, or PBMCs supplied cDNA or gDNA.

The CDR3 is made up of 16 amino acids. The germline V gene encodes CDR1 MGHDK and CDR2 SYGVNS. V was clipped by 6 bases and J by 10 bases; unmatched bases: 11. In the original workflow: Estimation of nucleated cell counts was performed using reference gene primer amplification. This table comes from immunoSEQ multiplex PCR, and its TCRdb copy is limited to in-frame clones, with some not included. The DNA was the basis for D and trimming; V, J and clone size are from that table. Here the sample spans approximately 300,000 clones, around 87% being singletons. Participants reported their clinical history, and cohort assignment relied on those reports.

Sequencing was done on a sample of PBMCs or T cells enriched from blood (not recorded which). This sequence originates from a woman younger than 45 who had recovered from COVID-19. V is TRBV25-1 and J is TRBJ1-6; 11 nucleotides agree with TRBD1. Here the CDR3 DNA reads TGTGCCAGCAGGGACAGGGGGCTGGGTGGTGAGTCACCCCTCCACTTT. Residues: CASRDRGLGGESPLHF.